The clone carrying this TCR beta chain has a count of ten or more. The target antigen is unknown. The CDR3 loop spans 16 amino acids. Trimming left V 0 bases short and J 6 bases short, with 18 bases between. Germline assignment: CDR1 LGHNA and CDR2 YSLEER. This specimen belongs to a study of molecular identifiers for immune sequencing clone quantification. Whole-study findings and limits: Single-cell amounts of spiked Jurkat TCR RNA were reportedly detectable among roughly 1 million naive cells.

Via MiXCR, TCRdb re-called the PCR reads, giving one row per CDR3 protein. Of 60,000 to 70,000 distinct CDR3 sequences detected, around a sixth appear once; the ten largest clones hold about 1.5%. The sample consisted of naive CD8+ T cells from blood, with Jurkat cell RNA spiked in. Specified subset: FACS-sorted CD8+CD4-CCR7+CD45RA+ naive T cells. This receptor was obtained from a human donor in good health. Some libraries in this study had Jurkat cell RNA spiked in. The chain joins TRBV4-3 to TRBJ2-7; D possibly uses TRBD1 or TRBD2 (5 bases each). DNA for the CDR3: TGCGCCAGCAGCCAAGATGGGGCGGGTACCCCCCTCGAGCAGTACTTC. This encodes CASSQDGAGTPLEQYF.